This record covers a single T cell receptor (beta chain). Its antigen remains unidentified. It has no much larger one-base neighbor in the sample; base qualities were not kept. The immunoSEQ v3 hsTCRB kit was used to amplify TCR beta CDR3 regions from genomic DNA through bias-controlled multiplex PCR. An Illumina NextSeq 500 was used to sequence the TCR libraries, reaching 1.5 million to 2 million read pairs at survey level or roughly 5-6.5 million at deep level. In the original analysis: V, D and J genes were assigned, non-productive sequences were removed, and clonality was reported by immunoSEQ Analyzer software. To compare repertoires between infused TIL and blood, productive Simpson clonality was used along with the Morisita overlap index of productive TRB rearrangements. Absolute clonotype counts in blood were estimated as lymphocyte count times CD3+ fraction times the clone's productive frequency. Here the immuneACCESS table is served through TCRdb, limited to in-frame sequences with V and J called. Missing clones are a known gap in these copies; in checked studies unresolved V genes cover under half, and the rest lacks a known reason. The V and J calls and clone size were taken over from that table, and D and trimming were inferred from the DNA. This sample holds more than 45,000 clones; less than 85% were observed only once. The ten largest clones represent around 1.7% of the sample.

Based on the germline V gene, the CDR1 and CDR2 sequences are SGHNT and YENEEA. Taken from cysteine to phenylalanine, the CDR3 has 17 residues. Left in the record is the CDR3 DNA by itself, 51 bases read in frame from the first base. V was cut back by 4 bases and J by 4 bases, leaving a gap of 19 bases between them. Sample time point, as interpreted from the label and publication: pre-treatment sample, taken before nivolumab and TIL therapy. A phase I trial run at two centers enrolled adults with stage 4 NSCLC between 2017 and early 2020. The samples were obtained from a phase I trial that was single-arm and open-label and tested tumor-infiltrating lymphocyte therapy combined with nivolumab in advanced non-small cell lung cancer. Blood mononuclear cells from EDTA tubes were separated on a Ficoll gradient and snap-frozen as pellets, and DNA was extracted from the cells using a Qiagen mini-prep kit.

The sample originates from a study of TIL therapy for anti-PD-1-resistant metastatic lung cancer (dated by TCRdb to the early 2020s). A note on the overall study: Tumors were harvested before any PD-1/PD-L1 blockade; patients then received nivolumab, and those progressing received lymphodepletion, expanded TIL infusion and IL-2. Among the enrolled patients, the median age was around 54 years (range roughly 38-80), and the median tumor PD-L1 proportion score was roughly 6%. The cohort was predominantly lung adenocarcinoma, with several EGFR-mutant and two ALK-rearranged tumors, and half of patients were current or former smokers. Across the cohort, whole-exome sequencing showed a median non-synonymous tumor mutation burden of less than 1.7 mutations per megabase. T cell receptor beta sequencing of tumor and peripheral blood served to follow clonotypes across the tumor, the expanded TIL product, and serial blood samples.

Results the study describes overall, beyond this receptor: The study protocol defined all tumor marker inferences as exploratory. The baseline peripheral repertoire was partially replaced by infused TIL clonotypes, which then decayed over months, and persistence showed no apparent association with response. Because the cohort was highly selected, with more treatment-naive, never-smoker and oncogene-addicted patients than is typical, generalizability is limited.

The chain joins TRBV11-3 to TRBJ2-2, with a weak D call of TRBD2 (6 bases match). This receptor was taken from a person aged 25 to 85 with non-small cell lung cancer. Specimen: blood, collected at baseline. This receptor carries the CDR3 CASSSFHRGIVTGELFF. The DNA sequence follows: TGTGCCAGCAGCTCCTTTCATCGGGGGATCGTCACCGGGGAGCTGTTTTTT.